The sequence of this TCR beta chain was determined in a study of blood T cell repertoires in COVID-19. Study as a whole: Samples of COVID-19 (acute and convalescent) were obtained from the United States, Italy and Spain.

From germline, CDR1 is DFQATT and CDR2 SNEGSKA (reference sequence). This CDR3 has 16 amino acids. Deletions cut 3 bases from V and 0 bases from J, with 17 bases between. Per the original methods: Nucleated cell number was recorded as an estimate derived from reference gene primer amplification. Repertoires were generated with immunoSEQ multiplex PCR, while TCRdb's copy carries only in-frame clones and drops some. D and trimming come from the DNA, and the V and J calls and clone size come from that table. Here the sample spans some 240,000 clones, more than 75% being singletons. J is TRBJ1-1 and V is TRBV20-1; D may be TRBD1 (6 bases). The clonotype was recovered from a woman aged 55-75 years with active or convalescent COVID-19. The sequenced sample consisted of peripheral blood. CDR3 bases: TGCAGTGCTAGTGGGGTCCAACAGGGATTGAACACTGAAGCTTTCTTT. This gives the protein CSASGVQQGLNTEAFF.